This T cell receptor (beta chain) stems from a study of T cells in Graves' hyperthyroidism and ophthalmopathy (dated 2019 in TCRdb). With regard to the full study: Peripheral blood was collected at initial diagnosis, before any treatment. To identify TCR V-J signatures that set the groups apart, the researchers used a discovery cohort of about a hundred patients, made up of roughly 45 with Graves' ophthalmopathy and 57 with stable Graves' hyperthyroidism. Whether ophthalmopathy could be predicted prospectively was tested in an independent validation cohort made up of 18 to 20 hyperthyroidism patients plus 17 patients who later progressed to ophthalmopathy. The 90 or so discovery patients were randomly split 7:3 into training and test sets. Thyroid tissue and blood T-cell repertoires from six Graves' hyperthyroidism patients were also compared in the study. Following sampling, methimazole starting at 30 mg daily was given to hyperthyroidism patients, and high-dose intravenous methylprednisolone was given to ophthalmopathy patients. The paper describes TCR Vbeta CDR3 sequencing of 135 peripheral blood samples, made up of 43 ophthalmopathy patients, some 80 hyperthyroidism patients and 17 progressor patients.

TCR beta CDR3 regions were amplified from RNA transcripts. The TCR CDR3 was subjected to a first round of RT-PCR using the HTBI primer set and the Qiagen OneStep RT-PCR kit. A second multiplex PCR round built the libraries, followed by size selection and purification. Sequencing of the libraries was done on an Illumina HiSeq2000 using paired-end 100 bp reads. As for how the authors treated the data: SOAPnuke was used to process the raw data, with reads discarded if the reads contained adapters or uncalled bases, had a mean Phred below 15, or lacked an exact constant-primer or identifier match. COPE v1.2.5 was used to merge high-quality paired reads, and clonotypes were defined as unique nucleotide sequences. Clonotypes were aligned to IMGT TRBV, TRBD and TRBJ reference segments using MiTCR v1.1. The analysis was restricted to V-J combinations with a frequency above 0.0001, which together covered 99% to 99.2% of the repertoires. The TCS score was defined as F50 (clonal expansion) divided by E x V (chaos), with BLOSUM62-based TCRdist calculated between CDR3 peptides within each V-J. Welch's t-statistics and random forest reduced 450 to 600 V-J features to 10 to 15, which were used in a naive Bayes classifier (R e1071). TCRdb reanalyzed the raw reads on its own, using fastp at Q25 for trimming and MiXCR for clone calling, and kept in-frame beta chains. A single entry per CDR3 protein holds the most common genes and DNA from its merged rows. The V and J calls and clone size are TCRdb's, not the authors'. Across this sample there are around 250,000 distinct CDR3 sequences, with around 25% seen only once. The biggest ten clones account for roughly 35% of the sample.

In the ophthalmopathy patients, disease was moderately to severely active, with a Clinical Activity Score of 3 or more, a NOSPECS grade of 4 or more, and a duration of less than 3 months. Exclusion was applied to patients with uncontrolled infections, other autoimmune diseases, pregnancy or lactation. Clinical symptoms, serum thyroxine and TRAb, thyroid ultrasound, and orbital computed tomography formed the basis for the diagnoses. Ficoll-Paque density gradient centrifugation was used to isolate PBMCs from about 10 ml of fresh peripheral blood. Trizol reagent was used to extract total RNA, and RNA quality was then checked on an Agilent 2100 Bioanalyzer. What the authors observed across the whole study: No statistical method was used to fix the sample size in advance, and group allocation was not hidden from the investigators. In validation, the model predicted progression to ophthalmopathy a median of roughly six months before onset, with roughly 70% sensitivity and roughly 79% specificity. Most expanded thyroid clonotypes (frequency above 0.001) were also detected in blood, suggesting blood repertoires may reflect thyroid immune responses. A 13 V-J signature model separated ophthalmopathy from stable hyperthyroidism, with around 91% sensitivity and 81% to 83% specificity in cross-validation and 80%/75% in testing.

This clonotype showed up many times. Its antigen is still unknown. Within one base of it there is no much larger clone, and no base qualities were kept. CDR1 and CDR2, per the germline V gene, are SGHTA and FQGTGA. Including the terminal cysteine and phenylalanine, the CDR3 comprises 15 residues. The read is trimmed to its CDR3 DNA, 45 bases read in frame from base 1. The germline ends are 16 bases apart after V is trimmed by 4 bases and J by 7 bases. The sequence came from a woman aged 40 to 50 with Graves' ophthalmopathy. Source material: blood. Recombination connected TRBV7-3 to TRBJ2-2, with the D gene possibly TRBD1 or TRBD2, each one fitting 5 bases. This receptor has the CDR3 CASSSRDRAVGELFF. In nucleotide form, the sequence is TGTGCCAGCAGCTCAAGGGACCGTGCGGTCGGGGAGCTGTTTTTT.